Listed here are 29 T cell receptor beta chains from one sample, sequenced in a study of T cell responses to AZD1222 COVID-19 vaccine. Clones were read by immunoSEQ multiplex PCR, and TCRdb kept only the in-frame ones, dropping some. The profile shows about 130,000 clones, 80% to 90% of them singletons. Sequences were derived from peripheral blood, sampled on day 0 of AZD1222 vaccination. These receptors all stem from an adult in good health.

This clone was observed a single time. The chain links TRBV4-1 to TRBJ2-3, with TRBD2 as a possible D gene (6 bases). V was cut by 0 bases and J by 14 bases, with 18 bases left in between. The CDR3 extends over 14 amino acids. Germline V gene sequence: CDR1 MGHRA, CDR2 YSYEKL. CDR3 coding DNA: TGCGCCAGCAGCCAAGAAAGGAGGGCCCCAAGAAGGTATTTT. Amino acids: CASSQERRAPRRYF.

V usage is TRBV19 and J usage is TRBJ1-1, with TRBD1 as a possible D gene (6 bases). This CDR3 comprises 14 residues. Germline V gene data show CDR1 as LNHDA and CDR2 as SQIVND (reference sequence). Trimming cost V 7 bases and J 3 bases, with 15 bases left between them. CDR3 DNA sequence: TGTGCCAGTACCCCGTTTCAGGGGCACACTGAAGCTTTCTTT. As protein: CASTPFQGHTEAFF.

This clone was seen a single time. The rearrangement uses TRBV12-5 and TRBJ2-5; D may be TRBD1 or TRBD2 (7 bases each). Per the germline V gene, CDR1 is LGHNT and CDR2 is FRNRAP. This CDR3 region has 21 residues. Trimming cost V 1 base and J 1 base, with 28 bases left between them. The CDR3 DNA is TGTGCTAGTGGTTTGGCACAGGGGAGGCGGACTAGTGAGACCTTCCAAGAGACCCAGTACTTC. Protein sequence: CASGLAQGRRTSETFQETQYF. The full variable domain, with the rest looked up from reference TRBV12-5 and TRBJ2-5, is DARVTQTPRHKVTEMGQEVTMRCQPILGHNTVFWYRQTMMQGLELLAYFRNRAPLDDSGMPKDRFSAEMPDATLATLKIQPSEPRDSAVYFCASGLAQGRRTSETFQETQYFGPGTRLLVL.

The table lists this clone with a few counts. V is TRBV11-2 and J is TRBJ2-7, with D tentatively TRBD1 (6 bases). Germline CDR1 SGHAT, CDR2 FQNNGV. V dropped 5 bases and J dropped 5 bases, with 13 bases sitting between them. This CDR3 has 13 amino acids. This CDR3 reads CASSQGTLDEQYF. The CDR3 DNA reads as TGTGCCAGCAGCCAAGGGACATTAGACGAGCAGTACTTC.

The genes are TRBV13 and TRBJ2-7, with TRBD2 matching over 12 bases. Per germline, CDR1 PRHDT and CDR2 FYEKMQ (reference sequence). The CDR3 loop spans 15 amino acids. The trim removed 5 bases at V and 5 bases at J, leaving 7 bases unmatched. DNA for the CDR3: TGTGCCAGCAGCATCTGGACTAGCGGGATCCACGAGCAGTACTTC. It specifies CASSIWTSGIHEQYF. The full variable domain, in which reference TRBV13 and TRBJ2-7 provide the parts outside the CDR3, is AAGVIQSPRHLIKEKRETATLKCYPIPRHDTVYWYQQGPGQDPQFLISFYEKMQSDKGSIPDRFSAQQFSDYHSELNMSSLELGDSALYFCASSIWTSGIHEQYFGPGTRLTVT.

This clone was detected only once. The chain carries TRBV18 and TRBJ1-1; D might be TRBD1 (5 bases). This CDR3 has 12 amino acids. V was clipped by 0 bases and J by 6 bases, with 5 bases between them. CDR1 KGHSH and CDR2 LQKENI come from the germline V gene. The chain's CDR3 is CASSPPGAEAFF. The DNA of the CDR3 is TGTGCCAGCTCACCACCGGGGGCTGAAGCTTTCTTT.

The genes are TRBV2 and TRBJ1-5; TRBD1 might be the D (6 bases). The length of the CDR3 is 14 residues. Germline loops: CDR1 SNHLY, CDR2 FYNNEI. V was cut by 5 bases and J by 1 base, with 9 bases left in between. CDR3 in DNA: TGTGCCAGCAGTCGGGACATAAGCAATCAGCCCCAGCATTTT. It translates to CASSRDISNQPQHF.

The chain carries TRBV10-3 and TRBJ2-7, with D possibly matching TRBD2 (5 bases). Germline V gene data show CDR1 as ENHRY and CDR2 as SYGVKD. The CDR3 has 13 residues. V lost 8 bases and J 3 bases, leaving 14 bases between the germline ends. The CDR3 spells CAIRTGMLYEQYF. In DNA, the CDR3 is TGTGCCATCCGAACCGGGATGCTCTACGAGCAGTACTTC.

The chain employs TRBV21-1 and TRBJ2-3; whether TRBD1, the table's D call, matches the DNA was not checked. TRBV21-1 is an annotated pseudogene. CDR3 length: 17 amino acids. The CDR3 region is CASSNPGQGGGPDTQYF. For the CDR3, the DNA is TGTGCCAGCAGCAATCCGGGACAGGGGGGAGGGCCAGATACGCAGTATTTT.

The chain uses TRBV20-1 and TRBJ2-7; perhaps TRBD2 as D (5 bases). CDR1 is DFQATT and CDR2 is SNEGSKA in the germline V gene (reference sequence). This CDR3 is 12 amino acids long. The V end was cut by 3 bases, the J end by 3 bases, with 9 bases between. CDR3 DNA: TGCAGTGCTAGTTACGGAGGCTACGAGCAGTACTTC. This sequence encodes CSASYGGYEQYF.

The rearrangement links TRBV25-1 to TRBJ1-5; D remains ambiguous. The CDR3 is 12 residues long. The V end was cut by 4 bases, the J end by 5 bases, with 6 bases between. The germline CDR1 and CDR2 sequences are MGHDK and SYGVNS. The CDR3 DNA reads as TGTGCCAGCAGTGGGTCCGATCAGCCCCAGCATTTT. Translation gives CASSGSDQPQHF.

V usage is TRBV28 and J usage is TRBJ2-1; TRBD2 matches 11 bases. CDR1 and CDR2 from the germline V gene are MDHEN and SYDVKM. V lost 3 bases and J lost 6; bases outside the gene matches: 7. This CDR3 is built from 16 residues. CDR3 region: CASSFLAGGQGNEQFF. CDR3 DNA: TGTGCCAGCAGTTTCCTAGCGGGAGGACAGGGCAATGAGCAGTTCTTC.

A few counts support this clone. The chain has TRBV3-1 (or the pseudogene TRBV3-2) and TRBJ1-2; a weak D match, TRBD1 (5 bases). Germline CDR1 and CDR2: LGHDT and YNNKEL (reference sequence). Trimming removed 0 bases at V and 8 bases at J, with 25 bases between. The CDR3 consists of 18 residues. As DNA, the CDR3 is TGTGCCAGCAGCCAAGATCCTCCACTCGGACAAATGGTGGGGGGCTACACCTTC. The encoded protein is CASSQDPPLGQMVGGYTF.

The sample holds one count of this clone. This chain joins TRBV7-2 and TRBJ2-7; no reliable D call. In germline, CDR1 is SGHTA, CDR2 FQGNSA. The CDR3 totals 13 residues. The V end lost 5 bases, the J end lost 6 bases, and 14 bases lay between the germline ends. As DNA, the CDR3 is TGTGCCAGCAGCCCCCGAGCGCCTGGCGAGCAGTACTTC. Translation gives CASSPRAPGEQYF. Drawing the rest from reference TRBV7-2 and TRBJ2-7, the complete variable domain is GAGVSQSPSNKVTEKGKDVELRCDPISGHTALYWYRQSLGQGLEFLIYFQGNSAPDKSGLPSDRFSAERTGGSVSTLTIQRTQQEDSAVYLCASSPRAPGEQYFGPGTRLTVT.

CDR3 coding DNA: TGTGCCAGCAGTGAAGCTACAGCGACGAACACCGGGGAGCTGTTTTTT. Encoded protein: CASSEATATNTGELFF. The V and J genes are TRBV6-1 and TRBJ2-2; D is ambiguous. The CDR3 is 16 amino acids. Looked up from germline, CDR1 is MNHNS and CDR2 is SASEGT. With 0 bases removed from V and 0 bases from J, the gap between germline ends came to 8 bases.

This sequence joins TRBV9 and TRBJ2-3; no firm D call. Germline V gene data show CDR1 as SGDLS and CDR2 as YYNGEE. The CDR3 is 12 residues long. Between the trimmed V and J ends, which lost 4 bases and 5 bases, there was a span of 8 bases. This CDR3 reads CASSSQIDTQYF. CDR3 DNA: TGTGCCAGCAGCTCTCAGATAGATACGCAGTATTTT.

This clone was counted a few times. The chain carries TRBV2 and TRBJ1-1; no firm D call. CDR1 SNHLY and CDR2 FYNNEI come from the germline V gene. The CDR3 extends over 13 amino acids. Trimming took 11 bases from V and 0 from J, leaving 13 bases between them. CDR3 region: CAGKQPMNTEAFF. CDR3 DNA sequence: TGTGCCGGAAAACAGCCTATGAACACTGAAGCTTTCTTT.

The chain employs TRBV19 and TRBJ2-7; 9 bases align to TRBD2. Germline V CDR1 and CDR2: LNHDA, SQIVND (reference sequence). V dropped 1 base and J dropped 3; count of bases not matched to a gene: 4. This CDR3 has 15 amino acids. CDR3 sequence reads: CASSIASGIFYEQYF. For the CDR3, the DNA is TGTGCCAGTAGTATAGCTAGCGGGATTTTCTACGAGCAGTACTTC. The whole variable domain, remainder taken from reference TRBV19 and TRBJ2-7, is DGGITQSPKYLFRKEGQNVTLSCEQNLNHDAMYWYRQDPGQGLRLIYYSQIVNDFQKGDIAEGYSVSREKKESFPLTVTSAQKNPTAFYLCASSIASGIFYEQYFGPGTRLTVT.

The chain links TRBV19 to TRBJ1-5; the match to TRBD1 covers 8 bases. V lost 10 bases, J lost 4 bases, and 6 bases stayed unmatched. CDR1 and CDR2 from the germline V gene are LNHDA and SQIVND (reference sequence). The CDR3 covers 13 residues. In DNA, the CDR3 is TGTGCCACCTCTACAGGGGGGAATCAGCCCCAGCATTTT. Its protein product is CATSTGGNQPQHF.

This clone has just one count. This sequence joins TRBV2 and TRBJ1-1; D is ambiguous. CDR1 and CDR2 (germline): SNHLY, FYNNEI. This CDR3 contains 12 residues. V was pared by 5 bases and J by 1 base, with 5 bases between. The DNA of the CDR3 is TGTGCCAGCAGTCGCCCGAACACTGAAGCTTTCTTT. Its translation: CASSRPNTEAFF.

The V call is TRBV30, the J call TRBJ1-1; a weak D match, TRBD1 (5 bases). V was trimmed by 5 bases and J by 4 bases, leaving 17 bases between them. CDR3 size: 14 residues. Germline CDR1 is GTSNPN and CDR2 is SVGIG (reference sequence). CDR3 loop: CAWGSRRGGTEAFF. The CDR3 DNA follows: TGTGCCTGGGGATCGCGGAGGGGAGGCACTGAAGCTTTCTTT.

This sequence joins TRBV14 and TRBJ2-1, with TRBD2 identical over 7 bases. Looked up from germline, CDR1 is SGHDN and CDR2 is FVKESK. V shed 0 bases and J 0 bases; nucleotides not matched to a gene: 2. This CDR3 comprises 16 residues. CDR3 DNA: TGTGCCAGCAGCCAAGATCCGGGAGGCTCCTACAATGAGCAGTTCTTC. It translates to CASSQDPGGSYNEQFF. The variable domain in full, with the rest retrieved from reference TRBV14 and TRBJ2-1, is EAGVTQFPSHSVIEKGQTVTLRCDPISGHDNLYWYRRVMGKEIKFLLHFVKESKQDESGMPNNRFLAERTGGTYSTLKVQPAELEDSGVYFCASSQDPGGSYNEQFFGPGTRLTVL.

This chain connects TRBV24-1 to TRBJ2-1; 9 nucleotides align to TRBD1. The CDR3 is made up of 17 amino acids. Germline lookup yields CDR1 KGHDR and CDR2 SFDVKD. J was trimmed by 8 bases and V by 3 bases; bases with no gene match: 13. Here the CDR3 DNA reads TGTGCCACCAGTGATGGGACAGGGACAAGCCTTGGACATGAGCAGTTCTTC. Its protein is CATSDGTGTSLGHEQFF.

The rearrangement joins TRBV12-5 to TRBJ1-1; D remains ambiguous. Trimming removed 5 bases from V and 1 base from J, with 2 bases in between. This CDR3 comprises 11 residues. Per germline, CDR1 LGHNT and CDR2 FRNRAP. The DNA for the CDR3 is TGTGCTAGTGGTGAGAACACTGAAGCTTTCTTT. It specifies CASGENTEAFF. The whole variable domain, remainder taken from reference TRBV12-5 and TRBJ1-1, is DARVTQTPRHKVTEMGQEVTMRCQPILGHNTVFWYRQTMMQGLELLAYFRNRAPLDDSGMPKDRFSAEMPDATLATLKIQPSEPRDSAVYFCASGENTEAFFGQGTRLTVV.

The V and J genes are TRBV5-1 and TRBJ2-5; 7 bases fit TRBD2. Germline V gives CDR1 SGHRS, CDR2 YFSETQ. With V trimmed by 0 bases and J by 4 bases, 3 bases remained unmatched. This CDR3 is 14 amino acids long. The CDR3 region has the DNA TGCGCCAGCAGCTTGGGGACTAGAAGAGAGACCCAGTACTTC. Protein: CASSLGTRRETQYF.

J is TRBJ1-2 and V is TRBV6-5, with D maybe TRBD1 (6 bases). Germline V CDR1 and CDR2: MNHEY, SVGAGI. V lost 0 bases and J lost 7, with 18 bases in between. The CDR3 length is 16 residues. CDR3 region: CASSYSEQGGVSGYTF. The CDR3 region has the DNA TGTGCCAGCAGTTACTCGGAACAGGGCGGAGTGAGTGGCTACACCTTC.

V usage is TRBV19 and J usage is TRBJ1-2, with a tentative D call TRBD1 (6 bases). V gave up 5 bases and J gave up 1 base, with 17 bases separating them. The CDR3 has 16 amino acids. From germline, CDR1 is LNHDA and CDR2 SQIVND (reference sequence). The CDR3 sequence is CASSVGFPGVNYGYTF. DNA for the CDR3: TGTGCCAGTAGTGTTGGTTTTCCAGGGGTTAACTATGGCTACACCTTC. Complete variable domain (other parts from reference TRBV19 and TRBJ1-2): DGGITQSPKYLFRKEGQNVTLSCEQNLNHDAMYWYRQDPGQGLRLIYYSQIVNDFQKGDIAEGYSVSREKKESFPLTVTSAQKNPTAFYLCASSVGFPGVNYGYTFGSGTRLTVV.

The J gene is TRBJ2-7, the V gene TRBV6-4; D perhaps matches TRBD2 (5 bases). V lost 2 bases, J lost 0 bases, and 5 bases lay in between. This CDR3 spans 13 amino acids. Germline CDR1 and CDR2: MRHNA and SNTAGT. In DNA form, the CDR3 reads TGTGCCAGCAGTGACGGGAGCTCCTACGAGCAGTACTTC. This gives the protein CASSDGSSYEQYF.

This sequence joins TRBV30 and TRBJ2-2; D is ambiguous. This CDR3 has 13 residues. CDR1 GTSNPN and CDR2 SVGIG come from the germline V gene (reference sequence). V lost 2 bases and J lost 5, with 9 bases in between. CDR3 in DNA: TGTGCCTGGAGTCAACCTGTTACCGGGGAGCTGTTTTTT. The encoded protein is CAWSQPVTGELFF.